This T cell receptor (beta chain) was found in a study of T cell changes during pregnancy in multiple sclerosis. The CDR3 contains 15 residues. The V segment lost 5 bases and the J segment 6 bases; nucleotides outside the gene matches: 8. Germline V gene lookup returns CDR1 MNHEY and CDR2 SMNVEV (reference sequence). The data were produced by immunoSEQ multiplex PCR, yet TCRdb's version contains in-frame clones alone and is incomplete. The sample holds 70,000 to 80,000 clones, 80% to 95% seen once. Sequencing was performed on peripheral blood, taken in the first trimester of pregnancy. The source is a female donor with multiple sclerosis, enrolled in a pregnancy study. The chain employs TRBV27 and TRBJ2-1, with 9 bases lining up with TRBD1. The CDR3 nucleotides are TGTGCCAGCAGTCCTTGGACAGGGGTCTTCAATGAGCAGTTCTTC. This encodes CASSPWTGVFNEQFF.